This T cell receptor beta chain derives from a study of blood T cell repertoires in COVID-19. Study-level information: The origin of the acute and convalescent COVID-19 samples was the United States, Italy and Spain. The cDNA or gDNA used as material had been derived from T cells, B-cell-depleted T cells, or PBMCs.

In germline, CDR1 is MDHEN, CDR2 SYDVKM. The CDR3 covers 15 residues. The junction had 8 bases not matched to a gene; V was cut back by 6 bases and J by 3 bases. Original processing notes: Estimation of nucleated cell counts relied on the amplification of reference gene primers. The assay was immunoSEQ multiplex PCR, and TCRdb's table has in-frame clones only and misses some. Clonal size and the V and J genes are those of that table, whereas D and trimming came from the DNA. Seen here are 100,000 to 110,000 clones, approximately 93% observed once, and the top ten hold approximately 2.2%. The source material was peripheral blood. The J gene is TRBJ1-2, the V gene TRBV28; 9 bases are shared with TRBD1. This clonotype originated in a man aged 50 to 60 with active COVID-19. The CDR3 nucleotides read TGTGCCAGCAGATTAGGACAGGGGAGGGACTATGGCTACACCTTC. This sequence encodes CASRLGQGRDYGYTF.